Described below is a single T cell receptor (beta chain) sequence and its context. Its antigen is as yet unknown. Indicated time point: baseline, week 1 (first vaccination visit). Sample treatment: pre-vaccination baseline after standard-of-care therapy. Donor tumors were new WHO grade 3 or 4 IDH1-mutant, ATRX-lost astrocytomas. The record originates from a study of a mutant IDH1 vaccine in newly diagnosed glioma. About the research overall: An approximately 62% male, approximately 38% female split and a mean age of 40.4 years characterized treated patients. Most patients had radiochemotherapy with temozolomide before enrollment; others had one alone. Whole-study findings and limits: Changes in top peripheral clonotypes did not appear linked to pseudoprogression.

Data came from immunoSEQ multiplex PCR; TCRdb stores just in-frame clones and leaves some out. This table has tens of thousands of clones, about four fifths appearing once. The CDR3 has 14 residues. CDR1 is MRHNA, CDR2 SNTAGT, per germline. The V gene lost 3 bases and the J gene lost 6 bases, with 15 bases spanning the gap. J is TRBJ2-7 and V is TRBV6-4; no definite D call. The material sequenced was peripheral blood mononuclear cells (PBMCs), taken from a glioma patient treated with radiotherapy, temozolomide or both. The receptor was isolated from a young woman with glioma. Some clones in this sample may be carry-over from other donors' samples. The CDR3 is CASSEEPLSGEQYF. DNA for the CDR3: TGTGCCAGCAGTGAGGAGCCCCTTTCGGGCGAGCAGTACTTC.